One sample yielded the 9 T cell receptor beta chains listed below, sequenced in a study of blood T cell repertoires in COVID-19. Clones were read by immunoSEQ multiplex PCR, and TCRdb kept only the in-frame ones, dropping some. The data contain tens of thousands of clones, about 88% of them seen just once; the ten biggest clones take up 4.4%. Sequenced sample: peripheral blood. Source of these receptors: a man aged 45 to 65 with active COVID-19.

CDR3 sequence (DNA): TGTGCCAGCAGCCCCCCGGGCGCGGGGGGGCTCAATGAGCAGTTCTTC. Its protein product is CASSPPGAGGLNEQFF. The chain recombines TRBV6-2 or TRBV6-3 with TRBJ2-1; the match to TRBD2 covers 9 bases. The CDR3 length is 16 residues. Germline CDR1 MNHEY, CDR2 SVGEGT. V was pared by 6 bases and J by 6 bases, with 12 bases of the junction left unmatched.

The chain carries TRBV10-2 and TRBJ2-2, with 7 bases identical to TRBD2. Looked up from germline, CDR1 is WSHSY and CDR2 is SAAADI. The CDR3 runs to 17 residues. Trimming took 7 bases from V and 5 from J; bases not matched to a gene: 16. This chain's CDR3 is CASNHQGLAVLTGELFF. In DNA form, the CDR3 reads TGCGCCAGCAACCACCAAGGGCTAGCGGTTCTGACCGGGGAGCTGTTTTTT.

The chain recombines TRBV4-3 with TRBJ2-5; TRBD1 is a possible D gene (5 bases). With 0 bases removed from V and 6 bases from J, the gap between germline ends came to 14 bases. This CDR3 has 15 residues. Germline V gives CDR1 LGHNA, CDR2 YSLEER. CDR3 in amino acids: CASSQDRGSWQTQYF. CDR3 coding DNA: TGCGCCAGCAGCCAAGATAGGGGCAGCTGGCAGACCCAGTACTTC.

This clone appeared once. The CDR3 bases are TGTGCAAGTCGCTTAGCGCTAGGCAGAGACAGGGACCACGAGCAGTACTTC. Amino acid sequence: CASRLALGRDRDHEQYF. This sequence joins TRBV12-2 and TRBJ2-7; TRBD1 was called by the table and not checked on the DNA. TRBV12-2 is a pseudogene segment. This CDR3 is built from 17 residues.

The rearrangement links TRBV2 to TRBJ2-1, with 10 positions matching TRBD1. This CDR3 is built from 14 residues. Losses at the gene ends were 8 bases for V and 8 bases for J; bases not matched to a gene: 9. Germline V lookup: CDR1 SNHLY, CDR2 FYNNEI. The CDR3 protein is CASRRDRGFDEQFF. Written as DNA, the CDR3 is TGTGCCAGCCGGCGGGACAGGGGTTTTGATGAGCAGTTCTTC.

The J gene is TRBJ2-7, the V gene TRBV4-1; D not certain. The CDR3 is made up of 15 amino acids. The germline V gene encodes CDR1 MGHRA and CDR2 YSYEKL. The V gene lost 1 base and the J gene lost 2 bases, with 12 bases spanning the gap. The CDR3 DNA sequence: TGCGCCAGCAGCCAAGCAGATTTGGCTCCCTACGAGCAGTACTTC. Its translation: CASSQADLAPYEQYF.

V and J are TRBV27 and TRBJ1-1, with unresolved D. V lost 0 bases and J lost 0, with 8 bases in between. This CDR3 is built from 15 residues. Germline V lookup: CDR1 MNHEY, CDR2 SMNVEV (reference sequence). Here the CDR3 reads CASSLSATVNTEAFF. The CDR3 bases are TGTGCCAGCAGTTTATCCGCAACGGTGAACACTGAAGCTTTCTTT.

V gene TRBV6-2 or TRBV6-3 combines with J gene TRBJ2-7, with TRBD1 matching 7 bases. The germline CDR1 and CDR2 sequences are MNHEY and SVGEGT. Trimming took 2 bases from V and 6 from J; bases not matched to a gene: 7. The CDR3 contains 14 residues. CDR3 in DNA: TGTGCCAGCAGTTACCCACACAGGGGACGCGAGCAGTACTTC. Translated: CASSYPHRGREQYF.

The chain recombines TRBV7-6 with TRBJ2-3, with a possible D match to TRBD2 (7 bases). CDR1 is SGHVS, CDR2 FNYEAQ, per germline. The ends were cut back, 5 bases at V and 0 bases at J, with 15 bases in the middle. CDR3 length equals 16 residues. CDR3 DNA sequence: TGTGCCAGCAGCCCCCACAGGGAGGGTAGCACAGATACGCAGTATTTT. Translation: CASSPHREGSTDTQYF.